The 26 T cell receptor beta chains in this list originate from one sample, sequenced in a study of control samples from healthy donors and cancer patients. The method was immunoSEQ multiplex PCR; TCRdb's version includes in-frame clones alone and lacks a portion of them. The repertoire holds roughly 120,000 clones, approximately 90% seen once, with 2% to 2.5% in the top ten. Sequenced material: blood. The receptors here all came from a woman aged 65 to 85 in good health.

As regards this clone: Germline is not matched at one junction end, which may reflect a read error. The chain joins TRBV20-1 to TRBJ2-1; D not certain. CDR3 length: 11 residues. In germline, CDR1 is DFQATT, CDR2 SNEGSKA (reference sequence). CDR3 region: CSAGEFREQFF. CDR3 nucleotides: TGCAGTGCTGGAGAATTTCGTGAGCAGTTCTTC.

This clone was seen only a few times. This chain connects TRBV19 to TRBJ2-3; the D gene could be TRBD1 or TRBD2 (5 bases each). Germline V gene sequence: CDR1 LNHDA, CDR2 SQIVND (reference sequence). The V end was cut by 7 bases, the J end by 8 bases, with 13 bases between. The CDR3 has 12 amino acids. CDR3 sequence reads: CASKGTRGTQYF. The CDR3 DNA sequence: TGTGCCAGTAAGGGAACTAGGGGTACGCAGTATTTT.

The gene calls are TRBV19 and TRBJ2-3; maybe TRBD2 (7 bases). The germline V gene encodes CDR1 LNHDA and CDR2 SQIVND (reference sequence). The CDR3 is made up of 18 amino acids. The V gene lost 6 bases and the J gene lost 4 bases, with 26 bases spanning the gap. CDR3 loop: CASSPRGAGKFSADTQYF. The CDR3 DNA reads TGTGCCAGTAGCCCCCGGGGGGCAGGGAAATTTTCGGCAGATACGCAGTATTTT.

The chain is built from TRBV18 and TRBJ2-5; D might be TRBD2 (5 bases). This CDR3 has 15 residues. Germline V gives CDR1 KGHSH, CDR2 LQKENI. V lost 2 bases to trimming and J lost 5 bases, with 15 bases between them. This CDR3 reads CASSPDGRWEETQYF. The CDR3 DNA is TGTGCCAGCTCACCAGACGGACGATGGGAGGAGACCCAGTACTTC.

The chain joins TRBV7-9 to TRBJ1-5, with unresolved D. CDR1 and CDR2 from the germline V gene are SEHNR and FQNEAQ (reference sequence). Trimming left V 3 bases short and J 3 bases short, with 9 bases between. The CDR3 spans 14 residues. Written as DNA, the CDR3 is TGTGCCAGCAGCTTTGGAGACATCAATCAGCCCCAGCATTTT. Translating it yields CASSFGDINQPQHF.

The gene calls are TRBV7-2 and TRBJ2-1; D tentatively reads TRBD1 or TRBD2 (7 bases each). V lost 5 bases to trimming and J lost 5 bases, with 19 bases between them. The CDR3 runs 16 residues. Germline V gene data show CDR1 as SGHTA and CDR2 as FQGNSA. The DNA for the CDR3 is TGTGCCAGCAGCCTAAAGGGGGCGGGGGCACACAATGAGCAGTTCTTC. It specifies CASSLKGAGAHNEQFF.

The CDR3 protein is CASSQDWSRGTGGYTF. The CDR3 nucleotides read TGCGCCAGCAGCCAAGATTGGAGTCGTGGCACCGGGGGCTACACCTTC. J is TRBJ1-2 and V is TRBV4-1; D gene uncertain. Trimming took 0 bases from V and 8 from J, leaving 19 bases between them. The CDR3 has 16 residues. The germline V gene encodes CDR1 MGHRA and CDR2 YSYEKL.

This chain uses TRBV14 with TRBJ1-3; 9 bases are a match to TRBD1. CDR3 length equals 15 residues. Germline V lookup: CDR1 SGHDN, CDR2 FVKESK. V trimming: 4 bases; J trimming: 3 bases; junction bases outside the gene matches: 4. CDR3 residues: CASSPRTGVGNTIYF. CDR3 in DNA: TGTGCCAGCAGCCCCCGGACAGGGGTTGGAAACACCATATATTTT.

This clone was counted once. The rearrangement joins TRBV19 to TRBJ1-4; D not resolved. CDR1 is LNHDA and CDR2 is SQIVND in the germline V gene (reference sequence). The CDR3 is 14 amino acids. Trimming stripped 6 bases from V and 0 bases from J, with 8 bases between. The CDR3 nucleotides read TGTGCCAGTAGCCCGACTTCAACTAATGAAAAACTGTTTTTT. It yields the protein CASSPTSTNEKLFF.

The chain is built from TRBV15 and TRBJ1-3; D is unresolved. Trimming removed 7 bases from V and 0 bases from J, with 4 bases in between. The CDR3 consists of 12 residues. Germline CDR1 reads LNHNV; CDR2 reads YYDKDF (reference sequence). The CDR3 DNA sequence: TGTGCCACCACGGACTCTGGAAACACCATATATTTT. Translated, it gives CATTDSGNTIYF.

The rearrangement joins TRBV10-3 to TRBJ1-2; no reliable D call. V was trimmed by 0 bases and J by 0 bases, leaving 14 bases between them. In germline, CDR1 is ENHRY, CDR2 SYGVKD. The CDR3 loop spans 17 amino acids. CDR3 amino acids: CAISESGFGISNYGYTF. CDR3 nucleotide sequence: TGTGCCATCAGTGAGTCGGGCTTCGGCATATCTAACTATGGCTACACCTTC.

V gene TRBV9 combines with J gene TRBJ1-1, with D possibly being TRBD1 (5 bases). The CDR3 loop spans 13 amino acids. The germline gives CDR1 SGDLS, CDR2 YYNGEE. Trimming pared 6 bases from V and 4 bases from J, leaving 13 bases between. CDR3 coding DNA: TGTGCCAGCACCCCGGGGACGGGCACTGAAGCTTTCTTT. It translates to CASTPGTGTEAFF.

This chain connects TRBV6-6 to TRBJ1-1; TRBD1 matches at 7 bases. The CDR3 sequence is 14 residues long. Trimming removed 6 bases from V and 0 bases from J; junction bases left unmatched: 4. CDR1 is MNHNY and CDR2 is SVGAGI in the germline V gene (reference sequence). CDR3 DNA sequence: TGTGCCAGCAGGGGACAGTTGGTGAACACTGAAGCTTTCTTT. Amino acid sequence: CASRGQLVNTEAFF.

This chain joins TRBV6-5 and TRBJ1-2; TRBD1 might be the D (5 bases). Germline CDR1 MNHEY, CDR2 SVGAGI. CDR3 length: 14 residues. Trimming stripped 6 bases from V and 4 bases from J, with 15 bases between. As DNA, the CDR3 is TGTGCCAGCAGCCTCGACAGCAGTCTCTATGGCTACACCTTC. Protein: CASSLDSSLYGYTF.

The DNA of the CDR3 is TGTGCCAGCAGCTCCGGCCCGACAGGAAGCACTGAAGCTTTCTTT. It encodes CASSSGPTGSTEAFF. The chain combines TRBV11-2 with TRBJ1-1; possible D gene TRBD1, 6 bases. From germline, CDR1 is SGHAT and CDR2 FQNNGV. The CDR3 is made up of 15 amino acids. The V end lost 4 bases, the J end lost 4 bases, and 16 bases lay between the germline ends.

The rearrangement joins TRBV18 to TRBJ2-7, with a possible D match to TRBD2 (6 bases). CDR1 is KGHSH and CDR2 is LQKENI in the germline V gene. Trimming removed 0 bases from V and 2 bases from J, with 11 bases in between. The CDR3 totals 15 residues. The CDR3: CASSPPGLGTYEQYF. The DNA of the CDR3 is TGTGCCAGCTCACCACCGGGACTCGGCACCTACGAGCAGTACTTC.

This clone came up once. This rearrangement joins TRBV15 to TRBJ2-5; D possibly corresponds to TRBD1 (5 bases). The germline gives CDR1 LNHNV, CDR2 YYDKDF (reference sequence). This CDR3 comprises 13 residues. V lost 5 bases and J lost 4, with 11 bases in between. The DNA for the CDR3 is TGTGCCACCAGCGAGCTGGGGCGAGAGACCCAGTACTTC. The encoded protein is CATSELGRETQYF.

The J gene is TRBJ1-1, the V gene TRBV11-1, with D unresolved. The germline gives CDR1 SGHAT, CDR2 FQDESV (reference sequence). The CDR3 covers 14 residues. V dropped 1 base and J dropped 4 bases, with 10 bases sitting between them. The CDR3: CASSLGRSGTEAFF. CDR3 coding DNA: TGTGCCAGCAGCTTAGGACGAAGCGGCACTGAAGCTTTCTTT.

V is TRBV27 and J is TRBJ1-5; 7 bases are a match to TRBD1. J was trimmed by 3 bases and V by 2 bases; bases with no gene match: 4. CDR1 and CDR2 from the germline V gene are MNHEY and SMNVEV (reference sequence). The CDR3 length is 15 residues. CDR3 in DNA: TGTGCCAGCAGTTTACGGACAGGCTACAATCAGCCCCAGCATTTT. Its protein is CASSLRTGYNQPQHF.

As to this clone: Other DNA sequences in this specimen translate into the identical CDR3. Here the CDR3 reads CASSPDSNTEAFF. The CDR3 DNA follows: TGTGCCAGCAGCCCGGACAGTAACACTGAAGCTTTCTTT. The chain joins TRBV3-1 (or the pseudogene TRBV3-2) to TRBJ1-1; D is possibly TRBD1 (6 bases). The CDR3 sequence is 13 residues long. Trimming took 4 bases from V and 2 from J, leaving 8 bases between them. CDR1 is LGHDT and CDR2 is YNNKEL in the germline V gene (reference sequence).

This clone has more than one count but fewer than ten. The chain carries TRBV25-1 and TRBJ1-2; D uncertain. This CDR3 region has 14 residues. Germline V lookup: CDR1 MGHDK, CDR2 SYGVNS. V dropped 0 bases and J dropped 9 bases, with 14 bases sitting between them. The CDR3 nucleotides read TGTGCCAGCAGTGAATATTGGGCGGGAGGAAGCTACACCTTC. Its translation: CASSEYWAGGSYTF.

J is TRBJ2-1 and V is TRBV2; weak D call: TRBD2 (5 bases). Germline V gene lookup returns CDR1 SNHLY and CDR2 FYNNEI. The CDR3 is 11 residues long. Trimming took 4 bases from V and 7 from J, leaving 5 bases between them. DNA of the CDR3: TGTGCCAGCAGTGGGGAGAATGAGCAGTTCTTC. Protein product: CASSGENEQFF.

The V call is TRBV4-3, the J call TRBJ1-2, with 10 nucleotides matching TRBD1. Germline V gene lookup returns CDR1 LGHNA and CDR2 YSLEER. This CDR3 has 16 amino acids. Trimming took 4 bases from V and 6 from J; bases not matched to a gene: 11. CDR3 sequence: CASSPELTGGTNGYTF. The CDR3 DNA is TGCGCCAGCAGCCCAGAGTTGACAGGGGGCACGAATGGCTACACCTTC.

The chain combines TRBV10-3 with TRBJ2-5, with D possibly TRBD2 on 5 matching bases. The germline CDR1 and CDR2 sequences are ENHRY and SYGVKD. This CDR3 spans 14 amino acids. Trimming removed 8 bases at V and 2 bases at J, with 15 bases between. The CDR3 is CAIGGRDVQETQYF. In nucleotides, the CDR3 is TGTGCCATCGGCGGCCGGGATGTACAAGAGACCCAGTACTTC.

The chain is built from TRBV18 and TRBJ2-3; perhaps TRBD1 as D (7 bases). This CDR3 comprises 15 residues. CDR1 is KGHSH and CDR2 is LQKENI in the germline V gene. Trimming shortened V by 6 bases and J by 6 bases, and 19 bases separated the two germline ends. The CDR3 loop reads CASSPTGDRGDTQYF. CDR3 nucleotide sequence: TGTGCCAGCTCCCCAACAGGGGACCGGGGGGATACGCAGTATTTT.

The chain has TRBV4-2 and TRBJ1-2; 10 nucleotides match TRBD1. CDR1 is LGHNA, CDR2 YNFKEQ, per germline. J was trimmed by 4 bases and V by 0 bases; bases with no gene match: 8. This CDR3 contains 17 residues. The CDR3 coding sequence is TGTGCCAGCAGCCAAGATACCCCGACAGGGGGCAGCTATGGCTACACCTTC. This encodes CASSQDTPTGGSYGYTF.